The 20 T cell receptor beta chains in this list originate from one sample, sequenced in a study of blood T cell repertoires in COVID-19. Only in-frame clones appear in the TCRdb table, and some are missing; sequencing was by immunoSEQ multiplex PCR. Of around 100,000 clones listed, just under 80% are singletons. The sequenced sample was peripheral blood. These receptors were taken from a man aged 65 to 85 with active or convalescent COVID-19.

V and J are TRBV7-8 and TRBJ1-3, with no clear D. The length of the CDR3 is 13 residues. Germline V lookup: CDR1 SGHVS, CDR2 FQNEAQ. V was pared by 5 bases and J by 8 bases, with 13 bases between. CDR3 DNA sequence: TGTGCCAGCAGCCAAATTTCCGGGGACACCATATATTTT. Protein product: CASSQISGDTIYF. The full variable domain, with the rest looked up from reference TRBV7-8 and TRBJ1-3, is GAGVSQSPRYKVAKRGQDVALRCDPISGHVSLFWYQQALGQGPEFLTYFQNEAQLDKSGLPSDRFFAERPEGSVSTLKIQRTQQEDSAVYLCASSQISGDTIYFGEGSWLTVV.

The chain recombines TRBV30 with TRBJ2-3; perhaps TRBD2 as D (5 bases). V was shortened by 2 bases and J by 0 bases, with 12 bases between the two germline ends. The CDR3 consists of 15 residues. Per germline, CDR1 GTSNPN and CDR2 SVGIG (reference sequence). For the CDR3, the DNA is TGTGCCTGGAGTATCGGCGGACTGAGCACAGATACGCAGTATTTT. This codes for CAWSIGGLSTDTQYF.

Remarks on this clone: This sample includes further DNA sequences coding for the same CDR3. This chain joins TRBV6-1 and TRBJ1-1, with TRBD1 as a possible D gene (6 bases). The CDR3 contains 13 residues. Germline CDR1 and CDR2: MNHNS and SASEGT. The germline V and J ends were trimmed by 3 bases and 3 bases, with 8 bases remaining between them. CDR3 sequence (DNA): TGTGCCAGCAGTGAGGCAGGGGACACTGAAGCTTTCTTT. This translates into CASSEAGDTEAFF.

This clone was observed once. The V and J genes are TRBV28 and TRBJ1-1; 8 bases line up with TRBD1. CDR1 and CDR2 from the germline V gene are MDHEN and SYDVKM. The CDR3 consists of 18 residues. V lost 3 bases to trimming and J lost 0 bases; unmatched junction nucleotides: 12. CDR3 DNA: TGTGCCAGCAGTTTGACGGGCCCAGGGGGCGACATGAACACTGAAGCTTTCTTT. Its translation is CASSLTGPGGDMNTEAFF.

The rearrangement links TRBV9 to TRBJ2-6; 7 bases map to TRBD2. CDR3 size: 19 residues. With V trimmed by 0 bases and J by 1 base, 10 bases remained unmatched. In germline, CDR1 is SGDLS, CDR2 YYNGEE. The CDR3 loop is CASSVAPAQGLSGANVLTF. The DNA of the CDR3 is TGTGCCAGCAGCGTAGCTCCGGCCCAGGGACTATCTGGGGCCAACGTCCTGACTTTC. The full variable domain, rest sourced from reference TRBV9 and TRBJ2-6, is DSGVTQTPKHLITATGQRVTLRCSPRSGDLSVYWYQQSLDQGLQFLIQYYNGEERAKGNILERFSAQQFPDLHSELNLSSLELGDSALYFCASSVAPAQGLSGANVLTFGAGSRLTVL.

This chain connects TRBV7-2 to TRBJ2-7, with 9 bases that match TRBD2. The CDR3 is 14 residues long. The trim removed 1 base at V and 7 bases at J, leaving 5 bases unmatched. Germline CDR1 reads SGHTA; CDR2 reads FQGNSA. CDR3 region: CASSLVTSGSEQYF. CDR3 bases: TGTGCCAGCAGCTTAGTAACTAGCGGGTCAGAGCAGTACTTC.

The V gene is TRBV2, the J gene TRBJ2-3; 8 nucleotides match TRBD2. In germline, CDR1 is SNHLY, CDR2 FYNNEI. Losses at the gene ends were 6 bases for V and 4 bases for J; bases not matched to a gene: 6. The CDR3 extends over 14 amino acids. This CDR3 reads CASRMGLGADTQYF. The CDR3 DNA sequence: TGTGCCAGCAGGATGGGACTAGGGGCAGATACGCAGTATTTT. Looking up the rest from reference TRBV2 and TRBJ2-3 gives the full variable domain: EPEVTQTPSHQVTQMGQEVILRCVPISNHLYFYWYRQILGQKVEFLVSFYNNEISEKSEIFDDQFSVERPDGSNFTLKIRSTKLEDSAMYFCASRMGLGADTQYFGPGTRLTVL.

The chain couples TRBV19 to TRBJ2-2; 11 bases align to TRBD2. This CDR3 comprises 16 residues. The germline CDR1 and CDR2 sequences are LNHDA and SQIVND (reference sequence). The ends lost 5 bases at V and 5 bases at J; junction bases unmatched: 7. The CDR3 sequence is CASSSLAGAVTGELFF. The DNA for the CDR3 is TGTGCCAGTAGTTCACTAGCGGGGGCCGTTACCGGGGAGCTGTTTTTT.

The V gene is TRBV6-2 or TRBV6-3, the J gene TRBJ2-7; 8 bases match TRBD1. In germline, CDR1 is MNHEY, CDR2 SVGEGT. The V gene end was trimmed by 7 bases and the J gene end by 2 bases; junction bases not matched to a gene: 13. The CDR3 consists of 16 residues. CDR3: CASNPGDRGLPYEQYF. In DNA form, the CDR3 reads TGTGCCAGCAACCCGGGAGACAGGGGTCTTCCCTACGAGCAGTACTTC.

About this clone: At one of its ends the junction is not consistent with the germline gene, which may arise from a read error. The rearrangement joins TRBV6-1 to TRBJ2-7; maybe TRBD1 (6 bases). Germline loops: CDR1 MNHNS, CDR2 SASEGT. The CDR3 covers 15 residues. The DNA for the CDR3 is TGTGCCAGCAGCGAAGCCGGGACATCTTCCTACGAGCAGTACTTC. This translates into CASSEAGTSSYEQYF.

The chain joins TRBV9 to TRBJ1-5; no firm D call. The CDR3 runs 14 residues. V was shortened by 3 bases and J by 0 bases, with 7 bases between the two germline ends. The germline V gene encodes CDR1 SGDLS and CDR2 YYNGEE. Here the CDR3 reads CASSAGISNQPQHF. In nucleotides, the CDR3 is TGTGCCAGCAGCGCCGGGATTAGCAATCAGCCCCAGCATTTT.

This clone was seen only once. The CDR3 nucleotides read TGCAGCGTTGTACAGGGGATCCGAAGCACTGAAGCTTTCTTT. It specifies CSVVQGIRSTEAFF. The rearrangement joins TRBV29-1 to TRBJ1-1; 7 positions agree with TRBD1. The V and J ends lost 4 bases and 4 bases, in that order; junction bases with no gene match: 9. Germline-derived CDR1 and CDR2 are SQVTM and ANQGSEA. The CDR3 loop spans 14 amino acids.

This clone has a handful of counts. The V gene is TRBV6-6, the J gene TRBJ1-5; the match to TRBD1 covers 7 bases. Germline V gene lookup returns CDR1 MNHNY and CDR2 SVGAGI (reference sequence). V gave up 7 bases and J gave up 7 bases; unmatched junction bases: 4. The CDR3 is made up of 12 amino acids. The CDR3 loop is CASTQGGQPQHF. The CDR3 region has the DNA TGTGCCAGCACCCAGGGGGGCCAGCCCCAGCATTTT.

The V call is TRBV21-1, the J call TRBJ2-2; the table's TRBD1 call for D was not verified on the DNA. TRBV21-1 is termed a pseudogene. This CDR3 spans 17 amino acids. This CDR3 is CASSGSDMTLNTGELFF. The DNA of the CDR3 is TGTGCCAGCAGCGGATCAGACATGACCCTGAACACCGGGGAGCTGTTTTTT.

The chain has TRBV7-3 and TRBJ1-6; TRBD1 matches at 7 bases. Trimming cost V 4 bases and J 6 bases; bases outside gene matches: 6. Germline V gene sequence: CDR1 SGHTA, CDR2 FQGTGA. The CDR3 sequence is 15 residues long. CDR3 loop: CASSSQGTPNSPLHF. Here the CDR3 DNA reads TGTGCCAGCAGCTCACAGGGGACCCCTAATTCACCCCTCCACTTT.

This chain links TRBV6-1 with TRBJ2-7, with D maybe TRBD2 (5 bases). Germline V gives CDR1 MNHNS, CDR2 SASEGT. The length of the CDR3 is 15 residues. The ends were cut back, 1 base at V and 0 bases at J, with 10 bases in the middle. The CDR3 reads CASSEVAISSYEQYF. The CDR3 DNA sequence: TGTGCCAGCAGTGAAGTAGCGATCAGCTCCTACGAGCAGTACTTC.

The CDR3 region is CASTPGGPNEQFF. In nucleotides, the CDR3 is TGTGCCAGCACCCCCGGGGGGCCGAATGAGCAGTTCTTC. This chain uses TRBV6-6 with TRBJ2-1; D might be TRBD2 (7 bases). CDR3 length: 13 amino acids. CDR1 and CDR2 (germline): MNHNY, SVGAGI (reference sequence). Deletions cut 7 bases from V and 7 bases from J, with 14 bases between.

This clone was observed a single time. This chain connects TRBV28 to TRBJ2-1, with a tentative D call TRBD1 (5 bases). CDR1 and CDR2 from the germline V gene are MDHEN and SYDVKM. Trimming pared 3 bases from V and 9 bases from J, leaving 9 bases between. The CDR3 is 12 residues long. CDR3 nucleotides: TGTGCCAGCAGTTTGTATGGGGCTGAGCAGTTCTTC. Translating gives CASSLYGAEQFF.

This clone was observed a few times. The V gene is TRBV3-1 (or the pseudogene TRBV3-2), the J gene TRBJ1-2; D is possibly TRBD1 (5 bases). This CDR3 is built from 14 residues. The germline V gene has CDR1 LGHDT and CDR2 YNNKEL (reference sequence). V lost 3 bases and J lost 4, with 12 bases in between. The CDR3 DNA sequence: TGTGCCAGCAGCCAGAGACAGTCGATCTATGGCTACACCTTC. Protein: CASSQRQSIYGYTF.

V is TRBV3-1 (or the pseudogene TRBV3-2) and J is TRBJ2-7; TRBD1 aligns across 7 bases. The CDR3 spans 13 residues. From germline, CDR1 is LGHDT and CDR2 YNNKEL (reference sequence). The J segment lost 3 bases and the V segment lost 5 bases, leaving 4 bases of the junction unmatched. The CDR3 region is CASSTRQGYEQYF. The CDR3 DNA sequence: TGTGCCAGCAGCACACGACAGGGCTACGAGCAGTACTTC.